The clone carrying this T cell receptor (beta chain) was observed once. Its antigen is currently unknown. This sample was taken from a study of a mutant IDH1 vaccine in newly diagnosed glioma. Sequencing used immunoSEQ multiplex PCR; TCRdb keeps in-frame clones, though not all of them. The data show 50,000 or so clones, around nine tenths seen once. Sample time point: week 11, during vaccination. All doses held 300 ug of mutant IDH1 20-mer peptide, with topical imiquimod. The CDR3 length is 13 residues. Per germline, CDR1 SGHRS and CDR2 YFSETQ. V lost 8 bases, J lost 1 base, and 12 bases lay in between.

The sequence was obtained from a man aged 50-59 years with glioma. Sequences were derived from PBMCs, sampled from a glioma patient whose treatment included an IDH1 peptide vaccine. V gene TRBV5-1 combines with J gene TRBJ1-1, with no clear D. The CDR3 loop reads CASGDGSNTEAFF. CDR3 nucleotide sequence: TGCGCCAGTGGTGACGGGTCGAACACTGAAGCTTTCTTT.